Listed below are T cell receptor beta chains from one sample, sequenced in a study of cytomegalovirus exposure and HLA in healthy donors. Profiled with immunoSEQ multiplex PCR; TCRdb holds only in-frame clones, not every one. The sample lists 73,000 or so clones, 75% to 90% seen once, with around 6.3% in the top ten. The source material was PBMCs. These receptors all come from a human donor in good health. Each CDR3 is given with its conserved first and last residue. D genes are given only for firm matches. A row's size may be missing; if present it is once, few, many or a size class.

CDR3 protein	CDR3 DNA	V gene	J gene	clone size	D gene
CASSLMFSGPDTQYF	TGTGCCAGCAGCTTAATGTTCTCAGGCCCAGATACGCAGTATTTT	TRBV11-2	TRBJ2-3	NA	NA
CASSSGGQGNNEQFF	TGTGCCAGCAGCTCTGGGGGACAGGGCAACAATGAGCAGTTCTTC	TRBV7-3	TRBJ2-1	NA	TRBD1
CASSIGQPTYGYTF	TGTGCCAGTAGTATCGGTCAACCAACCTATGGCTACACCTTC	TRBV19	TRBJ1-2	NA	NA
CASSLSRTGNYEQYF	TGTGCCAGCAGCCTGAGTCGGACTGGAAACTACGAGCAGTACTTC	TRBV27	TRBJ2-7	NA	NA
CASSPPVRTKDEQFF	TGTGCCAGCAGCCCCCCCGTGAGGACAAAGGATGAGCAGTTCTTC	TRBV27	TRBJ2-1	NA	NA
CASSDRRASYEQYF	TGTGCCAGCAGTGACAGGCGGGCATCCTACGAGCAGTACTTC	TRBV6-1	TRBJ2-7	NA	NA
CASSSNPGTGAYEQYF	TGTGCCAGCAGTTCCAATCCCGGGACAGGGGCCTACGAGCAGTACTTC	TRBV27	TRBJ2-7	NA	TRBD1
CASSRGAAYSGAYNSPLHF	TGTGCCAGCAGCCGGGGGGCCGCCTACTCTGGCGCCTATAATTCACCCCTCCACTTT	TRBV7-9	TRBJ1-6	NA	NA
CASTPKDRGLGNQPQHF	TGTGCCAGTACCCCAAAGGACAGGGGGTTAGGAAATCAGCCCCAGCATTTT	TRBV19	TRBJ1-5	NA	TRBD1
CASRLSGGPSYEQYF	TGTGCCAGCAGGCTCAGCGGGGGGCCCTCCTACGAGCAGTACTTC	TRBV6-1	TRBJ2-7	NA	TRBD2
CASGYQRDEQFF	TGCGCCAGCGGCTACCAGAGGGATGAGCAGTTCTTC	TRBV10-1	TRBJ2-1	NA	NA
CASSLQGENRYTF	TGTGCCAGCAGCTTGCAAGGGGAAAACCGCTACACCTTC	TRBV5-4	TRBJ1-2	NA	NA
CASSIGGETQYF	TGTGCCAGTAGTATAGGCGGGGAGACCCAGTACTTC	TRBV19	TRBJ2-5	NA	NA
CASSINRVPNQPQHF	TGTGCCAGTAGTATCAACAGGGTACCCAATCAGCCCCAGCATTTT	TRBV19	TRBJ1-5	NA	NA
CSVGGRSYNEQFF	TGCAGCGTTGGCGGCCGCTCCTACAATGAGCAGTTCTTC	TRBV29-1	TRBJ2-1	once	NA
CASSQGQGPGNTIYF	TGTGCCAGCAGCCAAGGACAGGGGCCTGGAAACACCATATATTTT	TRBV7-3	TRBJ1-3	NA	TRBD1
CASSQAWEALGYPF	TGCGCCAGCAGCCAAGCGTGGGAGGCTCTCGGCTACCCCTTC	TRBV4-3	TRBJ1-2	NA	NA
CSSSPGQNSPLHF	TGTTCCAGCAGCCCAGGACAGAATTCACCCCTCCACTTT	TRBV7-9	TRBJ1-6	NA	NA
CASSWGQGGPYNSPLHF	TGTGCCAGCAGCTGGGGACAGGGGGGCCCCTATAATTCACCCCTCCACTTT	TRBV13	TRBJ1-6	NA	TRBD1
CASSLIRGNTEAFF	TGTGCCAGCAGCTTAATTAGGGGAAACACTGAAGCTTTCTTT	TRBV11-2	TRBJ1-1	NA	NA
CASSVEPSGGANNEQFF	TGTGCCAGCAGCGTAGAACCAAGCGGGGGGGCCAACAATGAGCAGTTCTTC	TRBV9	TRBJ2-1	NA	TRBD2
CASSLGVQETQYF	TGTGCCAGCAGCTTAGGAGTTCAAGAGACCCAGTACTTC	TRBV11-2	TRBJ2-5	once	NA
CASSLVGGNTEAFF	TGTGCCAGCAGCTTAGTTGGCGGGAACACTGAAGCTTTCTTT	TRBV7-8	TRBJ1-1	once	NA
CASSPYREEQYF	TGTGCCAGCAGCCCTTACAGGGAAGAGCAGTACTTC	TRBV2	TRBJ2-7	once	NA
CASRHGQGANTGELFF	TGTGCCAGCAGACACGGACAGGGCGCGAACACCGGGGAGCTGTTTTTT	TRBV7-9	TRBJ2-2	NA	TRBD1
CASSMQAGIFYNEQFF	TGTGCCAGTAGTATGCAGGCAGGGATATTCTACAATGAGCAGTTCTTC	TRBV19	TRBJ2-1	NA	NA
CASSLASGSAQPQHF	TGTGCCAGCAGCTTAGCCTCAGGTTCAGCCCAGCCCCAGCATTTT	TRBV7-2	TRBJ1-5	NA	NA
CASSYSRQGPNYGYTF	TGTGCCAGCAGTTACTCGAGGCAGGGGCCTAACTATGGCTACACCTTC	TRBV6-7	TRBJ1-2	NA	NA
CASSRSDSVLRNTEAFF	TGCGCCAGCAGCCGCTCCGACTCGGTACTTCGGAACACTGAAGCTTTCTTT	TRBV4-1	TRBJ1-1	NA	NA
CASSLVVDSSYEQYF	TGTGCCAGCAGCTTGGTGGTTGACAGTTCCTACGAGCAGTACTTC	TRBV5-6	TRBJ2-7	NA	NA
CASSLPGQRYGYTF	TGTGCCAGCAGCTTACCGGGACAGAGGTATGGCTACACCTTC	TRBV5-4	TRBJ1-2	NA	TRBD1
CASSQGVRSPLHF	TGTGCCAGCAGCCAGGGGGTACGATCACCCCTCCACTTT	TRBV6-5	TRBJ1-6	NA	TRBD1
CSSSLVGGREVTEAFF	TGTTCCAGCAGCTTAGTTGGTGGCAGGGAGGTCACTGAAGCTTTCTTT	TRBV7-9	TRBJ1-1	once	NA
CSSSLDSNEQYF	TGTTCCAGCAGCTTAGATAGTAACGAGCAGTACTTC	TRBV7-9	TRBJ2-7	NA	NA
CASRNRGRGETQYF	TGTGCCAGCAGGAACAGGGGGCGGGGAGAGACCCAGTACTTC	TRBV6-5	TRBJ2-5	NA	TRBD1
CASSLVGTSGYEQYF	TGCGCCAGCAGCTTGGTCGGGACTAGCGGTTACGAGCAGTACTTC	TRBV5-1	TRBJ2-7	NA	TRBD2
CASSKQGLWETQYF	TGTGCCAGCAGCAAACAGGGGCTGTGGGAGACCCAGTACTTC	TRBV21-1	TRBJ2-5	NA	NA
CASSLTSTTDTQYF	TGTGCCAGCAGCTTAACCAGTACCACAGATACGCAGTATTTT	TRBV7-9	TRBJ2-3	NA	NA
CSVEDFGETEAFF	TGCAGCGTTGAAGATTTCGGGGAAACTGAAGCTTTCTTT	TRBV29-1	TRBJ1-1	NA	NA
CASRIGGGGQAFF	TGTGCCAGTAGGATAGGAGGGGGCGGCCAAGCTTTCTTT	TRBV19	TRBJ1-1	NA	TRBD1
CSVEDWGRGTEAFF	TGCAGCGTTGAAGATTGGGGAAGGGGAACGGAAGCTTTCTTT	TRBV29-1	TRBJ1-1	NA	NA
CASKRTSGGSETQYF	TGTGCCAGCAAGAGGACTAGCGGGGGTTCAGAGACCCAGTACTTC	TRBV2	TRBJ2-5	NA	TRBD2
CASSPAGTGGYEQYF	TGTGCCAGCAGTCCGGCCGGGACAGGGGGCTACGAGCAGTACTTC	TRBV6-1	TRBJ2-7	few	TRBD1
CAWGTSAITDTQYF	TGTGCCTGGGGGACTAGCGCTATCACAGATACGCAGTATTTT	TRBV30	TRBJ2-3	NA	TRBD2
CASSVPGTSKQYF	TGTGCCAGCAGCGTCCCCGGGACTAGCAAGCAGTACTTC	TRBV4-2	TRBJ2-7	NA	TRBD2
CASSQDPLVRTGDYTEAFF	TGTGCCAGCAGCCAAGACCCTCTAGTCCGGACAGGGGATTACACTGAAGCTTTCTTT	TRBV14	TRBJ1-1	NA	TRBD1
CASSNRGFEEKLFF	TGCGCCAGCAGTAATAGGGGATTTGAAGAAAAACTGTTTTTT	TRBV5-1	TRBJ1-4	NA	NA
CASRAGTANEKLFF	TGTGCCAGCAGAGCCGGGACAGCTAATGAAAAACTGTTTTTT	TRBV2	TRBJ1-4	NA	TRBD1
CASSSITGHNSPLHF	TGCGCCAGCAGCTCCATCACAGGGCATAATTCACCCCTCCACTTT	TRBV5-1	TRBJ1-6	NA	NA
CASSETGINTGELFF	TGTGCCAGCAGTGAGACCGGGATAAACACCGGGGAGCTGTTTTTT	TRBV2	TRBJ2-2	NA	NA
CASSPTTYEQYF	TGTGCCAGCAGCCCGACTACCTACGAGCAGTACTTC	TRBV7-9	TRBJ2-7	NA	NA